Described below is a single T cell receptor (beta chain) sequence and its context. These data come from a study of control samples from healthy donors and cancer patients. V was shortened by 0 bases and J by 6 bases, with 5 bases between the two germline ends. CDR3 size: 12 residues. Germline-derived CDR1 and CDR2 are LNHNV and YYDKDF (reference sequence). Sequencing was performed with immunoSEQ multiplex PCR; in TCRdb, only in-frame clones are kept and a portion is missing. The data show 85,000 to 90,000 clones, 86% seen once. This clonotype was sampled from a man aged 30 to 39 in good health. The rearrangement links TRBV15 to TRBJ1-1; no firm D call. Sequenced sample: blood. CDR3 nucleotide sequence: TGTGCCACCAGCAGAGATGTCGCTGAAGCTTTCTTT. Protein: CATSRDVAEAFF.